This T cell receptor beta chain was recovered during a study of response to subunit inactivated influenza vaccine. Notes on the study in general: Every seasonal influenza vaccination brings in few new T cells, the authors suggested.

The CDR3 has 15 amino acids. Trimming stripped 6 bases from V and 5 bases from J, with 18 bases between. The germline V gene has CDR1 MNHEY and CDR2 SVGEGT. TCRdb used MiXCR to reprocess the RT-PCR reads, holding one entry per CDR3 protein. Here the sample spans hundreds of thousands of distinct CDR3 sequences, approximately 13% being singletons. This clonotype was seen more than once but under ten times. Its antigen remains unidentified. The chain has TRBV6-2 or TRBV6-3 and TRBJ2-3, with unresolved D. This sample comprised PBMCs from blood, obtained 14 to 15 days before vaccination. The sequence came from a man aged 50 to 60 who received an inactivated influenza vaccine. CDR3 nucleotide sequence: TGTGCCAGCAGCTCCGAAAGGTGGACCAAAGATACGCAGTATTTT. Protein product: CASSSERWTKDTQYF.